Shown below are 13 T cell receptor beta chains from a single sample sequenced in a study of cytomegalovirus exposure and HLA in healthy donors. Using immunoSEQ multiplex PCR, the repertoire was profiled, and TCRdb retains in-frame clones only, with some absent. The sample has some 45,000 clones, about 90% seen once. Sequencing used PBMCs. These receptors all come from a man younger than 35 in good health and CMV-seronegative.

The chain recombines TRBV27 with TRBJ2-6; 9 nucleotides align to TRBD1. The CDR3 extends over 17 amino acids. The germline CDR1 and CDR2 sequences are MNHEY and SMNVEV (reference sequence). With V trimmed by 5 bases and J by 1 base, 6 bases remained unmatched. The chain's CDR3 is CASSRGQGASGANVLTF. The CDR3 DNA is TGTGCCAGCAGTCGGGGACAGGGTGCATCTGGGGCCAACGTCCTGACTTTC. Based on the CDR3 plus reference TRBV27 and TRBJ2-6, the full variable domain is EAQVTQNPRYLITVTGKKLTVTCSQNMNHEYMSWYRQDPGLGLRQIYYSMNVEVTDKGDVPEGYKVSRKEKRNFPLILESPSPNQTSLYFCASSRGQGASGANVLTFGAGSRLTVL.

The chain couples TRBV19 to TRBJ1-2, with 11 bases lining up with TRBD1. Germline trimming cut 5 bases from V and 5 bases from J; bases unmatched to any gene: 4. Germline lookup yields CDR1 LNHDA and CDR2 SQIVND (reference sequence). The length of the CDR3 is 14 residues. Written as DNA, the CDR3 is TGTGCCAGTAGTTCTGGACAGGGGGCTTATGGCTACACCTTC. Residues: CASSSGQGAYGYTF.

The genes are TRBV19 and TRBJ2-3; 8 nucleotides match TRBD2. Germline V CDR1 and CDR2: LNHDA, SQIVND (reference sequence). Trimming removed 7 bases from V and 6 bases from J; junction bases left unmatched: 12. CDR3 length: 15 residues. CDR3 bases: TGTGCCAGTACGCTAAGCGGGAGTGGGTCGGATACGCAGTATTTT. Its translation: CASTLSGSGSDTQYF.

The chain joins TRBV9 to TRBJ2-3; 8 positions agree with TRBD2. This CDR3 is 16 amino acids long. The V and J ends lost 0 bases and 8 bases, in that order; junction bases with no gene match: 11. Germline CDR1 is SGDLS and CDR2 is YYNGEE. The CDR3: CASSVGAGAVGVTQYF. The CDR3 nucleotides are TGTGCCAGCAGCGTAGGAGCGGGAGCGGTCGGCGTTACGCAGTATTTT.

This clone was detected once. This chain links TRBV27 with TRBJ2-3; maybe TRBD1 (6 bases). Looked up from germline, CDR1 is MNHEY and CDR2 is SMNVEV (reference sequence). The ends were cut back, 6 bases at V and 3 bases at J, with 16 bases in the middle. The CDR3 extends over 15 amino acids. The CDR3 sequence is CASSPAGAHTDTQYF. CDR3 in DNA: TGTGCCAGCAGCCCGGCAGGGGCGCATACAGATACGCAGTATTTT.

V is TRBV27 and J is TRBJ1-4; D is unclear. The CDR3 has 14 amino acids. Trimming cost V 4 bases and J 8 bases, with 14 bases left between them. Germline-derived CDR1 and CDR2 are MNHEY and SMNVEV (reference sequence). The CDR3 nucleotides are TGTGCCAGCAGTTCTTCTGTCGGAGTGGAAAAACTGTTTTTT. Amino acids: CASSSSVGVEKLFF.

This clone was seen once. The J gene is TRBJ2-7, the V gene TRBV19, with 10 nucleotides matching TRBD1. This CDR3 region has 16 residues. With V trimmed by 1 base and J by 3 bases, 6 bases remained unmatched. CDR1 and CDR2 (germline): LNHDA, SQIVND (reference sequence). The CDR3 region has the DNA TGTGCCAGTAGTATAGTTTACCGGGACAGGGGCTACGAGCAGTACTTC. Protein sequence: CASSIVYRDRGYEQYF.

This rearrangement joins TRBV11-1 to TRBJ1-3, with unresolved D. V was clipped by 5 bases and J by 0 bases, with 17 bases between them. Germline assignment: CDR1 SGHAT and CDR2 FQDESV (reference sequence). The CDR3 is 17 residues long. CDR3 nucleotide sequence: TGTGCCAGCAGCCCAGGAGGAGTGACACACTCTGGAAACACCATATATTTT. Its protein is CASSPGGVTHSGNTIYF. Supplemented by reference TRBV11-1 and TRBJ1-3, the full variable domain reads EAEVAQSPRYKITEKSQAVAFWCDPISGHATLYWYRQILGQGPELLVQFQDESVVDDSQLPKDRFSAERLKGVDSTLKIQPAELGDSAMYLCASSPGGVTHSGNTIYFGEGSWLTVV.

This clone has only one observation. V is TRBV27 and J is TRBJ2-2, with a possible D match to TRBD2 (6 bases). The CDR3 length is 17 residues. The germline V gene encodes CDR1 MNHEY and CDR2 SMNVEV (reference sequence). Trimming removed 0 bases from V and 2 bases from J, with 13 bases in between. The CDR3 loop is CASSLSSGLVNTGELFF. In nucleotides, the CDR3 is TGTGCCAGCAGTTTATCGTCGGGACTCGTAAACACCGGGGAGCTGTTTTTT.

The CDR3 DNA reads as TGTGCCAGTAGTCTTGGCCATAGCACAGATACGCAGTATTTT. Amino acids: CASSLGHSTDTQYF. This chain connects TRBV19 to TRBJ2-3; no definite D call. This CDR3 has 14 amino acids. Trimming pared 5 bases from V and 0 bases from J, leaving 9 bases between. The germline V gene encodes CDR1 LNHDA and CDR2 SQIVND (reference sequence). Full variable domain (rest looked up from reference TRBV19 and TRBJ2-3): DGGITQSPKYLFRKEGQNVTLSCEQNLNHDAMYWYRQDPGQGLRLIYYSQIVNDFQKGDIAEGYSVSREKKESFPLTVTSAQKNPTAFYLCASSLGHSTDTQYFGPGTRLTVL.

DNA of the CDR3: TGTGCCAGCAGCGCCACAGGGAACCAGCCCCAGCATTTT. It translates to CASSATGNQPQHF. The chain links TRBV7-9 to TRBJ1-5; D might be TRBD1 (6 bases). Trimming pared 5 bases from V and 7 bases from J, leaving 12 bases between. Germline V gene sequence: CDR1 SEHNR, CDR2 FQNEAQ (reference sequence). This CDR3 comprises 13 residues.

The CDR3 sequence is CASSARLAGKLTGELFF. CDR3 DNA sequence: TGTGCCAGCAGCGCCCGACTAGCGGGTAAACTAACCGGGGAGCTGTTTTTT. The rearrangement links TRBV9 to TRBJ2-2; 10 bases map to TRBD2. The CDR3 extends over 17 amino acids. V was clipped by 3 bases and J by 5 bases; unmatched bases: 10. CDR1 SGDLS and CDR2 YYNGEE come from the germline V gene.

V is TRBV5-4 and J is TRBJ1-4, with 9 bases that match TRBD1. The germline V gene encodes CDR1 SGHNT and CDR2 YYREEE (reference sequence). The CDR3 loop spans 19 amino acids. J was trimmed by 4 bases and V by 1 base; bases with no gene match: 14. The CDR3 sequence: CASSLQSRDRDSFNEKLFF. The CDR3 DNA reads as TGTGCCAGCAGCTTGCAATCCCGGGACAGGGACTCCTTTAATGAAAAACTGTTTTTT.